This T cell receptor beta chain was captured in a study of cytomegalovirus exposure and HLA in healthy donors. V was clipped by 6 bases and J by 6 bases, with 12 bases between them. The length of the CDR3 is 14 residues. In germline, CDR1 is MDHEN, CDR2 SYDVKM. Remarks on this clone: Antigen: not known.

Vbeta (60) and Jbeta (13) primers were used in the PCR. TCRdb's copy holds only in-frame clones and misses some; the assay was immunoSEQ multiplex PCR. The profile covers under 200,000 clones, with 75% to 85% appearing a single time and roughly 13% taken by the ten largest. Findings of the study overall: Most of the CMV-associated TCR beta chains (in a later analysis) appeared to be HLA-restricted. Analyzed later, association rates of TCRs varied across HLA loci, with DRB1 most and HLA-C fewest.

Sequenced: PBMCs. This TCR came from a woman aged 30 to 39 in good health and CMV-seropositive. The V gene is TRBV28, the J gene TRBJ1-6, with D perhaps matching TRBD1 (6 bases). The CDR3 loop is CASRGTPPNSPLHF. The CDR3 nucleotides read TGTGCCAGCAGGGGGACACCTCCTAATTCACCCCTCCACTTT. Using reference TRBV28 and TRBJ1-6 for the parts outside the CDR3, the full variable domain is DVKVTQSSRYLVKRTGEKVFLECVQDMDHENMFWYRQDPGLGLRLIYFSYDVKMKEKGDIPEGYSVSREKKERFSLILESASTNQTSMYLCASRGTPPNSPLHFGNGTRLTVT.